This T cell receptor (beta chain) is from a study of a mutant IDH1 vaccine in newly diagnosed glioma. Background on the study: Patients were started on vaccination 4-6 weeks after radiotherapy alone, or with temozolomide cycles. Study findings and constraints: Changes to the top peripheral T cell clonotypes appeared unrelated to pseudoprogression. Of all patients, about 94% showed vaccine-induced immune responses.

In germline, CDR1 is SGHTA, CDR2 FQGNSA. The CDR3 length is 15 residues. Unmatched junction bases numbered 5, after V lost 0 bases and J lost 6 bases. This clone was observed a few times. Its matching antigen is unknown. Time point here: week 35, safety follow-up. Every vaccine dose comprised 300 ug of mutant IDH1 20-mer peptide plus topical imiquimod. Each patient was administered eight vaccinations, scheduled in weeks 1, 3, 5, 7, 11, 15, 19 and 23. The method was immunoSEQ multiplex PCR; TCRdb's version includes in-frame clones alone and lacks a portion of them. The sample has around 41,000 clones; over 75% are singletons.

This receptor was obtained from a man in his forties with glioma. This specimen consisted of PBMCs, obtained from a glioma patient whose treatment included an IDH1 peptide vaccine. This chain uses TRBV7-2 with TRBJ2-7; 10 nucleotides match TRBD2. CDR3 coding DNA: TGTGCCAGCAGCTTAGCACTAGCGGGAACGGGCGAGCAGTACTTC. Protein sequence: CASSLALAGTGEQYF.